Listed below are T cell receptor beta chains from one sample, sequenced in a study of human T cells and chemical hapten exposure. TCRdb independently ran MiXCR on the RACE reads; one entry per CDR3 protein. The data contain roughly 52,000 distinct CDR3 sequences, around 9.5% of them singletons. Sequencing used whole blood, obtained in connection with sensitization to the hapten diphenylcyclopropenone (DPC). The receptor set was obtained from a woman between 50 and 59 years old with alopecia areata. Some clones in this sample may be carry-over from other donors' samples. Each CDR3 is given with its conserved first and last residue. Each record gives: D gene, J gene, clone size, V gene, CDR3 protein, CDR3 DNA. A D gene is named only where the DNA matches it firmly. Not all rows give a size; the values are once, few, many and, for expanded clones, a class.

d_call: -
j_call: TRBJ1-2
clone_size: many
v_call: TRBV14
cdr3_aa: CASSPLKKGYTF
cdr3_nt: TGTGCCAGCAGCCCCCTTAAGAAGGGCTACACCTTC

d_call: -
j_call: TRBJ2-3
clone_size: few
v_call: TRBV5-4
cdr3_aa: CASSLMTSHTDTQYF
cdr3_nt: TGTGCCAGCAGCTTGATGACCTCTCACACAGATACGCAGTATTTT

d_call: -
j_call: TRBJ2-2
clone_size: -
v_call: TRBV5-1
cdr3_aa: CASSGGGGQGELFF
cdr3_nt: TGCGCCAGCAGCGGCGGTGGCGGTCAAGGGGAGCTGTTTTTT

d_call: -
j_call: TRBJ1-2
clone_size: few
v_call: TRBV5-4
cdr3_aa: CASILFGSANYGYTF
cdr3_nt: TGTGCCAGCATTTTATTCGGTTCAGCTAACTATGGCTACACCTTC

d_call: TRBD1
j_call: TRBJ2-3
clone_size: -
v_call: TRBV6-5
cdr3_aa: CASKFRTGRTDTQYF
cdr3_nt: TGTGCCAGCAAGTTCCGGACAGGGAGAACAGATACGCAGTATTTT

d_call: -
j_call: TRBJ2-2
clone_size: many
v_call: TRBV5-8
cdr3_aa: CASSLAGSTGELFF
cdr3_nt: TGTGCCAGCAGCTTGGCCGGATCAACCGGGGAGCTGTTTTTT

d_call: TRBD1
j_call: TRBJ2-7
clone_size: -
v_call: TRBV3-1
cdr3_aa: CASSQTGTGRYEQYF
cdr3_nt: TGTGCCAGCAGCCAAACCGGGACAGGGCGATACGAGCAGTACTTC

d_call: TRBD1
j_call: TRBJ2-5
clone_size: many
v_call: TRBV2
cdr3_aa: CASSALQGAEETQYF
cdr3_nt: TGTGCCAGCAGCGCTTTACAGGGGGCTGAGGAGACCCAGTACTTC

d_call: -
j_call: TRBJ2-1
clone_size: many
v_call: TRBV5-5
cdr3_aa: CASSLRYNEQFF
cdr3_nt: TGTGCCAGCAGCTTGAGGTACAATGAGCAGTTCTTC

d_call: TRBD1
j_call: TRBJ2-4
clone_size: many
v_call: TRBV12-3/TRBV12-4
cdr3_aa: CASRPRTGKNIQYF
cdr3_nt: TGTGCCAGCAGGCCCCGGACAGGGAAAAACATTCAGTACTTC

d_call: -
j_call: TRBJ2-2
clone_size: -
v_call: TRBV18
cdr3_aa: CASSPTPLGTGELFF
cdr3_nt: TGTGCCAGCTCACCGACCCCTCTCGGGACCGGGGAGCTGTTTTTT

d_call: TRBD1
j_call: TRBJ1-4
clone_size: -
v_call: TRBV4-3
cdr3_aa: CASSQVPYRQGGNEKLFF
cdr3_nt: TGCGCCAGCAGCCAAGTCCCGTATCGACAGGGGGGTAATGAAAAACTGTTTTTT

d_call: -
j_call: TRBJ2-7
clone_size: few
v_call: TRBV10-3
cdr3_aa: CAIGVPNYEQYF
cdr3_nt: TGTGCCATCGGGGTACCTAACTACGAGCAGTACTTC